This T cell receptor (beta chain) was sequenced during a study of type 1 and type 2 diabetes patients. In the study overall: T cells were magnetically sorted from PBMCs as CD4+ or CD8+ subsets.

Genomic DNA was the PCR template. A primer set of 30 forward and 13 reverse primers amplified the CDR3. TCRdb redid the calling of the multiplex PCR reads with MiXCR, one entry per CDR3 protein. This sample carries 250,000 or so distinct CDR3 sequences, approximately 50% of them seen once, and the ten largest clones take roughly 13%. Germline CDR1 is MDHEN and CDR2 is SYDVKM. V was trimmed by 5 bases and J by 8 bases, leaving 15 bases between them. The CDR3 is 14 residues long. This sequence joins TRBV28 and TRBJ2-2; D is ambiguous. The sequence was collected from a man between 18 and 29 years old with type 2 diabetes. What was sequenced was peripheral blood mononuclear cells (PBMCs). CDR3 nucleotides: TGTGCCAGCAGTCGTGTCCAAGAAACTGGGGAGCTGTTTTTT. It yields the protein CASSRVQETGELFF.